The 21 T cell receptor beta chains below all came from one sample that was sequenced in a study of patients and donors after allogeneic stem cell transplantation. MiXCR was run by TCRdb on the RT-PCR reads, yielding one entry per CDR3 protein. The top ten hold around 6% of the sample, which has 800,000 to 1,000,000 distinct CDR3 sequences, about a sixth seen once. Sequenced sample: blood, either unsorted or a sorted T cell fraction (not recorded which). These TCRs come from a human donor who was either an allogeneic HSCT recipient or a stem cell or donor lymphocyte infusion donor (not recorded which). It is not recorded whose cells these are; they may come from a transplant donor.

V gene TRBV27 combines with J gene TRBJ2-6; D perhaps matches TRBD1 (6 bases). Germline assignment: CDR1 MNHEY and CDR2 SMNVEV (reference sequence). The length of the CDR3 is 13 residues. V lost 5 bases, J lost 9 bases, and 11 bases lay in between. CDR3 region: CASSPGALNVLTF. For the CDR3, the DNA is TGTGCCAGCAGTCCAGGGGCCCTCAACGTCCTGACTTTC.

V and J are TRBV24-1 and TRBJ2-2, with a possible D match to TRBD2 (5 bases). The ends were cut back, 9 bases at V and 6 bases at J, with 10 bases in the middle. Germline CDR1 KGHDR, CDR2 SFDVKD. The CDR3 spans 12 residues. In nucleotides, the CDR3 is TGTGCCACCGCCGAGGGTGCCGGGGAGCTGTTTTTT. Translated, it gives CATAEGAGELFF.

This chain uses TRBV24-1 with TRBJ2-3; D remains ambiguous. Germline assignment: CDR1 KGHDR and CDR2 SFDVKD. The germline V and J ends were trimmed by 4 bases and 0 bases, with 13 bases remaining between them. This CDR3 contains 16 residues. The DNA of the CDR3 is TGTGCCACCAGTGAATCGGAGACATCTAGCACAGATACGCAGTATTTT. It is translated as CATSESETSSTDTQYF.

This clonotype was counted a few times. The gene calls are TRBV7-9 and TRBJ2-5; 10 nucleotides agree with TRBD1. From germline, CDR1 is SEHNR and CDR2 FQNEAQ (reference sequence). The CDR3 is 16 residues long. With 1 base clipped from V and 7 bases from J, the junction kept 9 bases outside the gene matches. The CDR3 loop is CASSLEAGTGVVTQYF. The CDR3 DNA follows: TGTGCCAGCAGCTTAGAAGCTGGGACAGGGGTTGTGACCCAGTACTTC.

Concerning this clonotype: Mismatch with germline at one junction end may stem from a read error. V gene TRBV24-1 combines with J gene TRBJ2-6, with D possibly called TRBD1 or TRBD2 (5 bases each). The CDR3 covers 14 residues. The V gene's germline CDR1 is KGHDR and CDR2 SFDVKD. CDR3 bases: TGTGCCACCCAACGGGGATCTGGGGCCAACATCCTGACTTTC. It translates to CATQRGSGANILTF.

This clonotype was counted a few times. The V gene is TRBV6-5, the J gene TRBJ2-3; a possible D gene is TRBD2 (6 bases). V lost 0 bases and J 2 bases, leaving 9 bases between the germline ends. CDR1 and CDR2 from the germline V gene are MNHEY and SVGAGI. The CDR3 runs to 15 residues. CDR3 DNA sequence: TGTGCCAGCAGTTACTCTAGGGGACTCACAGATACGCAGTATTTT. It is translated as CASSYSRGLTDTQYF.

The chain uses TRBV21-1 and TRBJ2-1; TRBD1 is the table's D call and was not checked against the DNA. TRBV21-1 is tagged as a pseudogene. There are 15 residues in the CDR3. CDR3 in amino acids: CASRKGRSSYNEQFF. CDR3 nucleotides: TGTGCCAGCAGGAAGGGGAGAAGCTCCTACAATGAGCAGTTCTTC.

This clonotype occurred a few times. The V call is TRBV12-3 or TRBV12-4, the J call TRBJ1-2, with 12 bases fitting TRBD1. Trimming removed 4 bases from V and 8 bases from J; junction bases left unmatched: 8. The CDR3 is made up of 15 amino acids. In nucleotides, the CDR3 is TGTGCCAGCAGTTCAACCGGGACAGGGGGCAGCGGCTACACCTTC. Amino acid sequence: CASSSTGTGGSGYTF.

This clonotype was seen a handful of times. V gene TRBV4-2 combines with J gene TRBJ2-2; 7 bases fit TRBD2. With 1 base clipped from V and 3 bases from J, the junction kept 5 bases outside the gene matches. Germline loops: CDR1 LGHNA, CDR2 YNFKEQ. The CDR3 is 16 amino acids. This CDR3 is CASSQVGRLDTGELFF. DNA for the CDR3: TGTGCCAGCAGCCAAGTCGGGAGGTTGGACACCGGGGAGCTGTTTTTT.

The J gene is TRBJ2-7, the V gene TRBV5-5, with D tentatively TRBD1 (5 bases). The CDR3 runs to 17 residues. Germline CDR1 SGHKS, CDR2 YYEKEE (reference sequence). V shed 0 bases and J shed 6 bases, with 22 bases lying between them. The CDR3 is CASSLGGPGRVGREQYF. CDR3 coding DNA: TGTGCCAGCAGCTTGGGGGGCCCCGGACGTGTGGGGCGCGAGCAGTACTTC.

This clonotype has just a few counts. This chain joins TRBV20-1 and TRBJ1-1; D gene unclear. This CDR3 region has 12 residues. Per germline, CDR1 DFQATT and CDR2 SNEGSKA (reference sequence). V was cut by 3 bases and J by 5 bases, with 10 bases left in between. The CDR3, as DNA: TGCAGTGCTAGTGTCGTAAGAACTGAAGCTTTCTTT. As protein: CSASVVRTEAFF.

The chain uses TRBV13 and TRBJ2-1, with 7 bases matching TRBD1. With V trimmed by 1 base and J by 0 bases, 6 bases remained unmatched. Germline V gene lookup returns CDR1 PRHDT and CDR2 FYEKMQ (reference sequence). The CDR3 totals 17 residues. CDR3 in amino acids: CASSLDWGTDSYNEQFF. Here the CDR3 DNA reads TGTGCCAGCAGCTTAGATTGGGGGACAGACTCCTACAATGAGCAGTTCTTC.

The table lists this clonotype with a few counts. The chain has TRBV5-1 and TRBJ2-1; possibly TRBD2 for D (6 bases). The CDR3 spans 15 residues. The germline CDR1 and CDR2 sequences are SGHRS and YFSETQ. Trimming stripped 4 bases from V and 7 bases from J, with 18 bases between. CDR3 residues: CASSGGTSLRNEQFF. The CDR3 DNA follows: TGCGCCAGCAGCGGCGGGACTTCCCTTAGAAATGAGCAGTTCTTC.

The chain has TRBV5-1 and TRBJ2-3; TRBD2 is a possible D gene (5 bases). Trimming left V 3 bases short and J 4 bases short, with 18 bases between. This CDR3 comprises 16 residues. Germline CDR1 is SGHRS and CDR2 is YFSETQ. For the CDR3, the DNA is TGCGCCAGCAGCTCTGGCCGGGGTACAGTCGCAGATACGCAGTATTTT. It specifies CASSSGRGTVADTQYF.

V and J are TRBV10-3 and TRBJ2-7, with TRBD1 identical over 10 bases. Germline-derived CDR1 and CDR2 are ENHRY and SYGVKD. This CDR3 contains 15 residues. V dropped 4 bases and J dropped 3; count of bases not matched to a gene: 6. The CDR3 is CAISGGTGDVYEQYF. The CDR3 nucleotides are TGTGCCATCAGTGGGGGGACAGGGGATGTCTACGAGCAGTACTTC.

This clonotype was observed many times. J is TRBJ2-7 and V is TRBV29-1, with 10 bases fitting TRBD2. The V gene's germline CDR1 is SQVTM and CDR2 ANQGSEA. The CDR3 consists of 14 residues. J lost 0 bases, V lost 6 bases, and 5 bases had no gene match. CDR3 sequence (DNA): TGCAGCGTCACTAGCGGGGTGAGCTCCTACGAGCAGTACTTC. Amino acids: CSVTSGVSSYEQYF.

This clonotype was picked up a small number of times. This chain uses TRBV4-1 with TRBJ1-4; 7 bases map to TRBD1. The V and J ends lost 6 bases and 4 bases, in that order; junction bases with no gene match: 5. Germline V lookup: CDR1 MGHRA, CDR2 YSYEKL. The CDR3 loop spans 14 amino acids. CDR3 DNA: TGCGCCAGCAGAAAGGGACAGAGTAATGAAAAACTGTTTTTT. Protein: CASRKGQSNEKLFF.

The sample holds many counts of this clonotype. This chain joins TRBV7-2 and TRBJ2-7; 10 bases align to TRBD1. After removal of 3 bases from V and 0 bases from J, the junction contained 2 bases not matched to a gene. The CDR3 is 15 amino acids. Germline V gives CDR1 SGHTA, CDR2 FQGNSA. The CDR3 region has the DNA TGTGCCAGCAGCTTGGGACAGGGGAGCTCCTACGAGCAGTACTTC. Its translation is CASSLGQGSSYEQYF.

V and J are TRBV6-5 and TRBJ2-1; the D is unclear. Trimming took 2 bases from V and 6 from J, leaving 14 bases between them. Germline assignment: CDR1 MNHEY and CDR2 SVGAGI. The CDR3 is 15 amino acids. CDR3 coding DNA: TGTGCCAGCAGTTACGCAAGGGATAGGTCCAATGAGCAGTTCTTC. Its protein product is CASSYARDRSNEQFF.

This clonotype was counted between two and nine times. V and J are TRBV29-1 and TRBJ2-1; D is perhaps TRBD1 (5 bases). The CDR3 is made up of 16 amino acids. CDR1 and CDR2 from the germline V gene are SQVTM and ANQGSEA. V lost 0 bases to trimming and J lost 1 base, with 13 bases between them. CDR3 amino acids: CSVEERGRASYNEQFF. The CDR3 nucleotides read TGCAGCGTTGAAGAGAGAGGCAGGGCGTCCTACAATGAGCAGTTCTTC.

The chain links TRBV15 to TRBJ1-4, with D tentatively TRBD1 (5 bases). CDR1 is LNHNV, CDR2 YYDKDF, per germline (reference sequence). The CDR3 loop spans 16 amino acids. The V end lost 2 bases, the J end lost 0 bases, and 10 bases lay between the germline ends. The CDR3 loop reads CATSRTTGATNEKLFF. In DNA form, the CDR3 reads TGTGCCACCAGCAGAACAACAGGAGCAACTAATGAAAAACTGTTTTTT. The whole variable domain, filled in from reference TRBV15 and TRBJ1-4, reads DAMVIQNPRYQVTQFGKPVTLSCSQTLNHNVMYWYQQKSSQAPKLLFHYYDKDFNNEADTPDNFQSRRPNTSFCFLDIRSPGLGDTAMYLCATSRTTGATNEKLFFGSGTQLSVL.